This T cell receptor beta chain emerged from a study of blood T cell repertoires in COVID-19. Study as a whole: There were acute and convalescent COVID-19 samples, and they came from the United States, Italy and Spain. Sources were T cells, B-cell-depleted T cells, or PBMCs; the material itself was cDNA or gDNA.

Under the authors' procedure: It was from reference gene primer amplification that nucleated cell counts were estimated. Data came from immunoSEQ multiplex PCR; TCRdb stores just in-frame clones and leaves some out. The V and J calls and clone size were taken over from that table, and D and trimming were inferred from the DNA. This repertoire shows about 70,000 clones, 81% found once; its top ten account for about 0.83%. CDR3 length equals 14 residues. V lost 3 bases and J 0 bases, leaving 9 bases between the germline ends. Germline CDR1 reads LNHDA; CDR2 reads SQIVND (reference sequence). Material: peripheral blood. The receptor was isolated from a woman aged 70-85 years with acute or convalescent COVID-19. The V gene is TRBV19, the J gene TRBJ2-7; D is possibly TRBD2 (5 bases). The CDR3 region has the DNA TGTGCCAGTAGTATCGGACGGGACTCCTACGAGCAGTACTTC. It yields the protein CASSIGRDSYEQYF.